This T cell receptor (beta chain) comes out of a study of PD-L1 blockade in urothelial cancer (dated by TCRdb to 2015 to 2018). Regarding the complete study: Every patient began therapy around 2014 and was given atezolizumab 1,200 mg intravenously every 3 weeks. Patients had an ECOG performance status of 0 or 1 and had received between 0 and 3 prior chemotherapy regimens. Blood samples were analyzed at 3 weeks after treatment start (second dose) and at 6 weeks after treatment start. Over 28 patients had pretreatment blood TCR-seq, about 24 had at least one posttreatment blood collection, and about 24 had tumor TCR-seq. Durable clinical benefit was defined as progression-free survival longer than 6 months, and TCR features were also tested against progression-free and overall survival. An exploratory multi-omic analysis was conducted of the somatic, immune and clinical correlates of response to PD-L1 blockade with atezolizumab in urothelial cancer. In the same patients, whole exome sequencing and RNA sequencing of pretreatment tumors were performed in addition to TCR sequencing. About nine tenths of the roughly 29 patients were identified as males with urothelial cancer of bladder origin, and a prior smoking history was reported by 18 of 29 patients. Pretreatment tumor samples, along with matched peripheral blood collected serially before and after atezolizumab treatment, underwent TCR sequencing. Durable clinical benefit was achieved by nine patients and was not achieved by 20 patients. A median of around 150,000 T cells and fewer than 85,000 unique TCRs was obtained from blood samples, and a median clonality of roughly 0.08 was observed. Overall study results and their limits: At 3 weeks after the start of treatment, tumor-associated TCR clones in peripheral blood had expanded more in patients with durable benefit (n ≈ 22, p = 0.022). Because the sample size was small (n ≈ 29) and many exploratory analyses were performed, the results are intended to be hypothesis-generating. Improved progression-free and overall survival was found to be associated with pretreatment peripheral blood TCR clonality below the median.

To estimate absolute template abundance from read counts, synthetic TCR analog templates were spiked into each PCR. The immunoSEQ assay was used to amplify TCRbeta CDR3 regions from genomic DNA with bias-controlled V and J gene primers. Rearranged TCRbeta segments were sequenced at approximately 20X coverage. Regarding the original processing steps: Sequencing errors were corrected by clustering and CDR3s were annotated against IMGT to assign V, D and J genes. Downstream analyses used only productive TCRbeta rearrangements, leaving out any out-of-frame or stop-codon sequences. Clonality was calculated as one minus the Shannon entropy normalized by the log of the number of unique productive sequences. Clones differing between time points or between blood and tumor were identified using Fisher's exact test with Benjamini-Hochberg correction, with an adjusted p below 0.01 applied as the threshold. Sourced from immuneACCESS, this table was stored by TCRdb with only in-frame sequences that have V and J called. A share of the clones is absent; for the studies checked, an unresolved V gene accounts for under half, and the remainder has no known explanation. The V and J calls and the clone size are those of that table, but D and trimming were determined from the DNA. The sample has about 41,000 clones on record, around 83% of them singletons. Over 2.5% of the sample is held by the ten biggest clonotypes.

This specimen's time point label, interpreted: peripheral blood 6 weeks after treatment start. The cohort included roughly 29 patients with locally advanced or metastatic urothelial carcinoma who were treated at Memorial Sloan Kettering on a trial protocol. Peripheral blood mononuclear cells were collected pretreatment and during treatment, with between 1 and 8 total time points obtained per patient. The Qiagen DNeasy Blood extraction kit was used to purify genomic DNA from total PBMCs and tumor samples. PBMCs were collected pretreatment and during treatment, and were isolated and stored as previously described. This clone was found a few times. Which antigen it targets is not known. There are no base qualities to consult, and no much larger clone falls within one base. CDR1 is given as GTSNPN and CDR2 as SVGIG, both from the germline V gene (reference sequence). Between the V and J ends, shortened by 4 bases and 4 bases respectively, the junction contains 19 bases. Including cysteine and phenylalanine, the CDR3 has 15 amino acids. Only CDR3 DNA remains: 45 bases, in frame from the first base.

Recombination linked TRBV30 to TRBJ1-2; TRBD1 is a possible D gene, resting on 5 matching bases. The sequence came from a man between 65 and 85 years old with urothelial cancer. The sample in question was PBMCs, obtained around atezolizumab (anti-PD-L1) treatment. The DNA sequence is as follows: TGTGCCTGGATGGCATCGTCCGGGGGTAGCTATGGCTACACCTTC. Its coded protein is CAWMASSGGSYGYTF.